Listed below are T cell receptor beta chains from one sample, sequenced in a study of CD8 T cells in Susac syndrome. TCRdb processed the immunoSEQ multiplex PCR reads anew with MiXCR; each CDR3 protein has one entry. This table holds some 99,000 distinct CDR3 sequences, 96% found once. The sample comprised CD4+ T cells from PBMCs. These receptors originate from a human donor in good health. CDR3s include the opening cysteine and the closing phenylalanine or tryptophan. A D gene is named only where the DNA matches it firmly. Clone size is not always given. Where it is, it says once, few, many or a class for expanded clones.

abundance,v_gene,len,d_gene,j_gene,CDR3aa,CDR3nt
-,TRBV3-1,15,-,TRBJ1-4,CASSPRQATNEKLFF,TGTGCCAGCAGCCCGCGACAGGCAACTAATGAAAAACTGTTTTTT
once,TRBV2,13,-,TRBJ2-7,CASRIEFPYEQYF,TGTGCCAGCAGGATAGAATTCCCCTACGAGCAGTACTTC
-,TRBV28,16,TRBD1,TRBJ2-5,CASTHRGRDRVETQYF,TGTGCCAGCACTCACAGGGGGCGCGATAGGGTGGAGACCCAGTACTTC
-,TRBV30,14,TRBD1,TRBJ2-7,CAWRDDRVRYEQYF,TGTGCCTGGAGGGATGACAGGGTAAGGTACGAGCAGTACTTC
-,TRBV27,14,TRBD1,TRBJ2-5,CASSFSRGQETQYF,TGTGCCAGCAGTTTTAGCAGGGGGCAAGAGACCCAGTACTTC
-,TRBV3-1,16,TRBD2,TRBJ2-3,CASSNPSGFSTDTQYF,TGTGCCAGCAGCAACCCTAGCGGGTTTAGCACAGATACGCAGTATTTT
-,TRBV3-1,14,-,TRBJ2-5,CASSLPSGDGTQYF,TGTGCCAGCAGCCTCCCCTCAGGGGACGGGACCCAGTACTTC
-,TRBV7-2,14,TRBD1,TRBJ1-6,CASSARDRGSPLHF,TGTGCCAGCAGCGCCCGGGACAGGGGTTCACCCCTCCACTTT
-,TRBV3-1,11,-,TRBJ2-1,CASSQAVEQFF,TGTGCCAGCAGCCAAGCTGTCGAGCAGTTCTTC
-,TRBV6-2/TRBV6-3,24,TRBD2,TRBJ2-7,CASSYSVVAGGPDVPPSSSYEQYF,TGTGCCAGCAGTTACTCGGTTGTAGCGGGAGGGCCCGACGTTCCTCCTTCGAGCTCCTACGAGCAGTACTTC
-,TRBV29-1,13,-,TRBJ1-1,CSIHLGVYTEAFF,TGCAGCATCCATCTCGGGGTTTACACTGAAGCTTTCTTT
once,TRBV5-6,15,-,TRBJ2-7,CASSFDRGLSYEQYF,TGTGCCAGCAGCTTTGACCGGGGCCTTTCCTACGAGCAGTACTTC
-,TRBV4-2,17,TRBD2,TRBJ2-6,CASSPREGGSGANVLTF,TGTGCCAGCAGCCCCCGGGAGGGAGGCTCTGGGGCCAACGTCCTGACTTTC
-,TRBV20-1,14,TRBD2,TRBJ2-5,CSAIVQLAEETQYF,TGCAGTGCTATCGTGCAACTAGCGGAAGAGACCCAGTACTTC
-,TRBV20-1,14,-,TRBJ1-2,CSATRTGSPYGYTF,TGCAGTGCTACCCGGACGGGTTCACCCTATGGCTACACCTTC
once,TRBV7-9,15,TRBD1,TRBJ2-2,CASRPTGANTGELFF,TGTGCCAGCAGACCGACAGGGGCGAACACCGGGGAGCTGTTTTTT
-,TRBV23-1,16,TRBD1,TRBJ1-1,CASSQEDRVRNTEAFF,TGCGCCAGCAGTCAAGAAGACAGGGTACGGAACACTGAAGCTTTCTTT
-,TRBV3-1,14,-,TRBJ2-5,CASSQTLYSETQYF,TGTGCCAGCAGTCAAACCCTCTACTCGGAGACCCAGTACTTC
-,TRBV5-1,15,TRBD2,TRBJ2-3,CASSFSGRVTDTQYF,TGCGCCAGCAGCTTTAGCGGGAGAGTTACAGATACGCAGTATTTT
-,TRBV25-1,16,-,TRBJ1-2,CASSASISVPFYGYTF,TGTGCCAGCAGTGCTAGCATCTCGGTTCCCTTCTATGGCTACACCTTC
-,TRBV3-1,17,-,TRBJ1-1,CASSLYGRGSEDTEAFF,TGTGCCAGCAGCCTTTACGGGAGAGGGAGCGAGGACACTGAAGCTTTCTTT
-,TRBV9,14,-,TRBJ2-5,CASSARGAEETQYF,TGTGCCAGCAGCGCCCGAGGGGCGGAAGAGACCCAGTACTTC